This T cell receptor (beta chain) was captured in a study of identical twins (dated by TCRdb to the mid-2010s). Regarding the complete study: The study deep-sequenced TCR alpha and beta repertoires from monozygotic twins, unrelated adults of various ages and cord blood to test whether fetal clonotypes persist. To rule out contamination, the twin experiments were replicated at different times with different library preparation protocols. Overall study results and their limits: A weaker excess of twin sharing was found in beta out-of-frame sequences because the signal-to-noise ratio was lowered by fewer shared sequences. In monozygotic twins, out-of-frame TCR alpha sharing was systematically underestimated by recombination models, although the models agreed with sharing between unrelated individuals. Zero-insertion analyses could be partly confounded by invariant T cells such as MAIT and iNKT, although diverse VJ usage argued against such confounding for most clonotypes. Fewer insertions were carried by abundant cord blood beta clonotypes, a similar but weaker trend appeared in young adult naive repertoires, and no such trend appeared in memory repertoires. Because the same donors could not be followed over many years, conclusions were based on cross-sectional statistical analysis. Out-of-frame TCR alpha sequences shared between twins showed an excess of low generation-probability sequences compared with coincidental sharing between unrelated individuals.

Preparation of the library involved 5' RACE. The data were produced on an Illumina HiSeq 2000. A universal primer binding site was introduced by template switching, and a unique molecular identifier was present in the final cDNA, enabling accurate counting of TCR cDNA molecules. First-strand cDNA for TCR alpha and beta chains was synthesized from specific primers in the conserved constant-segment region. Each cDNA library was double barcoded, with a SMART-Mk sample barcode plus Illumina barcodes, to control for contamination. TruSeq adapter sequences and Illumina sample barcodes were added in two successive PCR steps. The Illumina HiSeq platform was used with custom primers to sequence TCR alpha and beta cDNA libraries. The source study handled its data this way. MiGEC processed the raw reads to extract unique molecular identifiers, while MiXCR was used to determine the CDR3 positions. Recombination models were inferred per individual with the repgenHMM and IGoR tools using an EM algorithm. Shared clonotypes were analyzed with the tcR package in R, and sharing was normalized by the product of cloneset sizes. Out-of-frame nonproductive sequences were analyzed to study raw recombination free of thymic and clonal selection effects. TCRdb reprocessing: public reads trimmed at Q25 with fastp, clones called with MiXCR, in-frame beta chains kept. Merged by CDR3 protein, the rows form single entries marked with the most common genes and DNA. TCRdb's processing, not the authors', yielded these V and J calls. The sample data list about 690,000 distinct CDR3 sequences, and 21% of these were observed just once. Jointly, the top ten make up 4% to 5.5% of the sample.

All donors were healthy Caucasians. Three pairs of female monozygotic twins, all aged roughly 18 to 29 years, were included in the twin cohort. Peripheral blood mononuclear cells were the source from which RNA for the TCR libraries was isolated. Points on this clonotype: The target of this receptor is not known. Within one base of it there is no much larger clone, and no base qualities were kept.

CDR1 and CDR2 (SEHNR, FQNEAQ) derive from the germline V gene (reference sequence). Including cysteine and phenylalanine, the CDR3 has 12 amino acids. Solely the CDR3 DNA is kept, with 36 bases framed from the first base. Trimming removed 6 bases from V and 8 bases from J, leaving 8 bases between the germline ends. In addition, the sample was reused for a study of T cells expressing NK-cell markers. The second study reports: Fewer than ten donors provided sorted CD3+CD56+NKG2C+, CD3+CD56+NKG2C- and CD3+CD56-NKG2C+ T-cell subsets, whose TCR beta-chain repertoires were profiled. Most of the eight sequenced donors were HCMV-seropositive and one was HCMV-seronegative. In several experiments an anti-gammadeltaTCR antibody was added to restrict sorting to alphabetaTCR-expressing T cells. In several donors, the dominant CD3+CD56+NKG2C+ clonotypes ranked among the top 10 CD8+ clonotypes, making up roughly 1.0-7.0% of CD8+ T cells. Those dominant clonotypes were again the most abundant among CD3+CD56-NKG2C+ cells in several donors, at about 25-65%. Whether the expanded NKG2C-expressing T cell clones were specific for HCMV antigens was left unclear. The eight sequenced donors were randomly selected healthy volunteers, three men and five women. HCMV-specific IgG was detected in serum with a commercial ELISA kit to determine HCMV serostatus. For over five donors, bulk peripheral blood T-cell repertoires were additionally sequenced from unsorted PBMC. Reads were demultiplexed and grouped by UMI with MIGEC, and clonotypes were assembled and quantified with MiTCR. Only TCR cDNA sequences supported by at least two reads were kept to exclude erroneous sequences. The tcR package was used for downstream repertoire analysis, and clonotypes were matched across fractions by CDR3 nucleotide sequence plus V segment. VDJmatch was used to annotate antigen specificity against VDJdb, with one amino acid substitution in CDR3 permitted.

The rearrangement combines TRBV7-9 with TRBJ2-6; D gene: possibly TRBD1, on 6 matching bases. Sequencing input: PBMCs. The clonotype originates from a young woman in good health. CDR3 loop: CASSGDTNVLTF. The sequence in DNA is TGTGCCAGCAGTGGGGACACCAACGTCCTGACTTTC.